Following are 2 T cell receptor beta chains from one sample sequenced in a study of early T cells in non-severe SARS-CoV-2 infection (dated by TCRdb to the early 2020s). The library was obtained by 5' RACE. Sequencer: NextSeq 500. Through fastp at Q25 and MiXCR, TCRdb rebuilt clones from the public reads, retaining in-frame beta chains. When rows share a CDR3 protein, they turn into one entry using the most common DNA and genes. The sample has 35,000 to 45,000 distinct CDR3 sequences on record, 5% to 6% of them singletons. The top ten constitute 7.6% of the sample. Sequencing was performed on whole blood. The receptors shown here come from an adult who was a healthcare worker with PCR-confirmed SARS-CoV-2 infection or an uninfected control (not recorded which).

This clonotype has ten or more counts. The J gene is TRBJ1-3, the V gene TRBV29-1, with no clear D. The CDR3 contains 13 residues. Germline CDR1 SQVTM, CDR2 ANQGSEA. V lost 7 bases to trimming and J lost 2 bases, with 12 bases between them. This chain's CDR3 is CSAPGPAGNTIYF. The CDR3 region has the DNA TGCAGCGCCCCCGGCCCCGCTGGAAACACCATATATTTT.

In its sample, this clonotype was seen many times. V usage is TRBV6-5 and J usage is TRBJ1-3; a weak D match, TRBD1 (6 bases). Trimming cost V 11 bases and J 4 bases, with 21 bases left between them. CDR3 length: 15 amino acids. Looked up from germline, CDR1 is MNHEY and CDR2 is SVGAGI. The CDR3 nucleotides are TGTGCCGCTGCTCGTTCGGGGGCTCGAGGAAACACCATATATTTT. Translation gives CAAARSGARGNTIYF.